The 2 T cell receptor beta chains presented below share a single source sample, sequenced in a study of regulatory T cells in long-lasting Graves disease. Both iRepertoire HTBI primers and Arm-PCR of CDR3 regions were used to build the TCR beta libraries. TCRdb reanalysed the multiplex PCR reads using MiXCR and keeps one entry per CDR3 protein. The data show around 460,000 distinct CDR3 sequences, approximately 21% seen once. Specified time point: persistent/refractory GD, antithyroid drugs over 5 years with positive TRAb. After RNA was extracted from PBMCs, the TCR library was made from it. Here the sequenced sample was peripheral blood mononuclear cells (PBMCs), taken when the disease was refractory, from a patient treated with antithyroid drugs. The receptors come from a female donor with Graves disease.

In its sample, this clonotype was seen many times. This chain links TRBV27 with TRBJ2-2; TRBD1 or TRBD2 may be the D gene (5 bases each). Germline V gives CDR1 MNHEY, CDR2 SMNVEV (reference sequence). V dropped 7 bases and J dropped 1 base, with 16 bases sitting between them. CDR3 length equals 16 residues. This CDR3 reads CASTPRRAGNTGELFF. DNA of the CDR3: TGTGCCAGCACTCCCCGCAGGGCGGGGAACACCGGGGAGCTGTTTTTT.

This clonotype was seen only a few times. The V call is TRBV7-2, the J call TRBJ2-2, with TRBD1 as a possible D gene (5 bases). Germline V lookup: CDR1 SGHTA, CDR2 FQGNSA. V was trimmed by 1 base and J by 4 bases, leaving 10 bases between them. The length of the CDR3 is 15 residues. The CDR3, as DNA: TGTGCCAGCAGCTTAGGTCCAGGGCTCACCGGGGAGCTGTTTTTT. Translated: CASSLGPGLTGELFF.